This T cell receptor (beta chain) was profiled in a study of cytomegalovirus exposure and HLA in healthy donors (dated by TCRdb to about 2017). Regarding the study in general: According to an earlier analysis of 587 of the donors, some 180 million T cells yielded over 100 million unique TCR beta sequences and roughly 280 Gb of sequence data. An early release covering over 500 HLA-typed donors comprised about 300 gigabases of sequencing data and approximately 85 million unique TCR sequences. Among the approximately 420 genotyped donors, under 90% belonged to the genetic ancestry cluster associated with self-reported Caucasian donors. The study was designed to test whether signatures of past pathogen exposure could be identified by cataloging public T cell receptors. The study used immunosequencing to profile the T cell repertoires of about 670 subjects and linked those repertoires to cytomegalovirus serostatus. Along with the approximately 700-subject first cohort, a separate validation cohort of some 130 different subjects was used. To predict cytomegalovirus infection status, the study combined high-throughput TCR immunosequencing, statistical association of individual TCRs with disease status, and machine learning. To study patterns of TCR occurrence, a later analysis re-analyzed previously published TCR beta repertoires from around 670 donors and added high-resolution HLA genotyping. The later analysis used no new phenotypic data to find candidate immune exposures, relying instead on TCR beta sequences and their occurrence across donors. To decide whether each TCR beta V gene segment behaved as functional or pseudogenic, an earlier analysis of nearly 600 of the donors relied on high-throughput TCR beta sequencing. Alongside the repertoire data, information on donor age, sex, ethnicity and CMV serostatus was compiled. A later genetic analysis used genome-wide SNP genotypes for about 65% of the 666 donors, treating that subset as a discovery cohort. All discovery cohort repertoires had been generated using a single sequencing platform. HLA typing included class I and class II loci at four-digit resolution. The number of typed donors differed by locus: about 620-630 for A, B, C, DRB1 and DQB1; approximately 520 for DQA1; some 590 for DPA1; and around 470 for DPB1. Roughly 5 DR-DQ haplotypes were handled as single units for association and clustering, since linkage in the cohort was strong. Among roughly 400 genotyped donors of the cohort, an average of approximately 240,000 unique TCR beta nucleotide sequences was sequenced per donor, of which approximately 18% were non-productive. General conclusions and limits of the study: Roughly uniform sequencing depth across donors was assumed in presence/absence analyses, although this assumption may not hold. Correlated functional status among segregating V segments might be attributable to linkage disequilibrium, but an unknown experimental factor could not be ruled out. A further reported finding was that TCR beta sequences accurately predicted the HLA-A and HLA-B alleles for most subjects in the first cohort. It was suggested by the authors that the approach could potentially be generalized to other disease states and immunological phenotypes. A later analysis reported that several top co-occurrence clusters appeared linked to parvovirus B19, influenza, CMV and Epstein-Barr virus. According to a later analysis, TCR association rates differed among HLA loci, with DRB1 alleles showing the most associated TCRs and HLA-C alleles showing the fewest. In a later genetic analysis, a missense DCLRE1C variant was associated with V-gene and J-gene trimming of TCR beta chains, and the association was replicated in an independent cohort. A few of the identified cytomegalovirus-associated TCR beta chains were confirmed in vitro to be specific for cytomegalovirus antigens. Compared with equally common non-associated chains, HLA-associated TCR beta chains in a later analysis were more clonally expanded and had lower generation probabilities. This cohort had only TCR beta chains sequenced, and the lack of alpha or paired-chain data limited which features could be detected. The study listed approximately 160 TCR beta chains as associated with cytomegalovirus. When HLA alleles, especially DR and DQ, strongly co-occurred, attributing TCR associations to individual alleles was difficult. Immune exposure information for the cohort was limited to CMV serostatus. Because the 87-base-pair reads could not distinguish some IMGT-functional V segments, including TRBV6-2 and TRBV6-3, those segments were excluded. In both the original and validation cohorts, the classifier was reported to diagnose cytomegalovirus status with high specificity and sensitivity. According to a later genetic analysis, donors in an Asian-associated ancestry cluster had fewer N-insertions in productive TCRs than the approximately 710-donor mean. According to a later analysis, most CMV-associated TCR beta chains appeared to be HLA-restricted, and the HLA associations seemed to be driven largely by CMV exposure. While some public TCRs were present in many individuals, most TCR sequences turned up only very rarely across donors. In a later analysis, around 17,000 TCR beta sequences were associated with specific HLA alleles at a false discovery rate of 0.05. Broadly in line with IMGT annotations, most TCR beta V segments showed up in productive rearrangements about 87% or about 30% of the time in an earlier analysis of 587 of the donors. Because HLA typing was unavailable for some donors at each locus, only the typed subset was used in association tests. Because counts were too low, seventeen rarely observed V segments, including chromosome 9 orphons, were excluded from the earlier analysis of some 590 of the donors. The sequencing pipeline was judged likely to have produced a cluster of highly shared sequence variants as a technical artifact.

This clone was found once. No cognate antigen has been identified for it. No base quality information exists; no much larger clone differs at one position. The CDR3 starts with the cysteine, ends with the phenylalanine, and has 14 residues. CDR3 DNA is the only sequence kept; it has 42 bases, read in frame from the first base. Taken from the germline V gene (reference sequence), the CDR1 and CDR2 loops are WNHNN and SYGVQD. Trimming leaves V shorter by 3 bases and J shorter by 3 bases, with the junction holding 4 bases beyond the gene matches. Libraries were constructed by the immunoSEQ multiplex PCR assay. A mixture of 60 forward primers for TCR Vbeta segments and 13 reverse primers for TCR Jbeta segments was used in the multiplex PCR. The CDR3 region of rearranged TCR beta genes was amplified from genomic DNA with a multiplex PCR assay. The amplified TCR beta libraries were sequenced on the Illumina HiSeq System as 87-base-pair reads. The original methods were these. Across the 500 to 700 repertoires, a later analysis counted some 81 million unique TCR beta chains, 9.5 million to 12 million of which were shared by at least two donors. Raw reads were error-corrected and collapsed into unique sequences by a nearest-neighbor algorithm in which closely related sequences were merged to remove PCR and sequencing errors. To assign V, D and J gene segments, CDR3 sequences were aligned to IMGT reference sequences. For a sequence to be retained, a match of at least six nucleotides to both a V gene segment and a J gene segment was required. Rearrangements were called productive when the CDR3 lacked stop codons and stayed in frame with V and J; all others were non-productive. Following IMGT convention, CDR3 was defined as the stretch from the second conserved V-encoded cysteine to the conserved J-encoded phenylalanine. The earlier analysis of approximately 500 of the donors excluded sequences that lacked an unambiguous match to a single V gene segment. An earlier analysis of 450 to 650 of the donors called V segments functional above 56.7% productive rearrangements and segregating when the between-donor standard deviation exceeded 5%. A statistical classification framework was developed to diagnose cytomegalovirus status using the catalog of TCR beta chain sequences. In a later analysis, V and J genes were assigned by comparing TCR nucleotide sequences against IMGT/GENE-DB human TR gene sequences. The TCRdist pipeline was used in a later analysis to assign CDR3 sequences and most-parsimonious VDJ recombination scenarios. A later analysis defined each TCR beta chain by its CDR3 amino acid sequence plus V-gene family, and excluded reads lacking a unique V-gene family. As a way to deal with suspected cross-contamination and a sequencing artifact, a later analysis dropped 450 to 600 nucleotide sequences that were highly shared and had low generation probability. For each public chain, a later analysis derived a clonal expansion index from normalized ranks of inferred template counts within each repertoire. A later analysis computed generation probabilities with a VDJ recombination model fitted to out-of-frame rearrangements, and checked the results against IGoR. Hypergeometric tests were used in a later analysis to score TCR-TCR, TCR-HLA and TCR-CMV co-occurrence, with a repertoire-size bias correction applied to the TCR pairs. False discovery rates were estimated in a later analysis by permuting HLA or CMV assignments 20 times. In a later analysis, co-occurring TCRs were grouped with DBSCAN, and TCRdist sequence similarity was added when clustering was performed within HLA-allele-positive subsets. For co-occurrence clustering, repertoires with fewer than 30,000 or more than 120,000 public chains were excluded, along with five repertoires with anomalous nucleotide sharing. The source is immuneACCESS, and TCRdb retained only in-frame sequences with V and J called. Part of the clones is not carried over; for the studies checked, unresolved V genes explain less than half of this, and the remainder is unexplained. V and J calls and clone size follow that table, whereas D and trimming were derived from the DNA. The sample table lists some 200,000 clones, 76% of them with a count of one. Clones ranked in the top ten supply 0.63% of the sample.

The cohort was made up of under 800 healthy bone marrow donors. At the time of sampling, all cohort members were nominally healthy, though unrecorded immune exposures were likely present. The donor was CMV seronegative and was included in the group of 352 seronegative cohort members. Each donor provided a peripheral blood sample, and peripheral blood mononuclear cells were used for TCR beta sequencing. Genomic DNA was extracted from the blood cell samples with the Qiagen DNeasy Blood Extraction Kit. The material sequenced was PBMCs. The sequence came from a man between 18 and 29 years old in good health and CMV-seronegative. Recombination joined TRBV10-1 with TRBJ2-7, with 8 bases in between that match TRBD2. The CDR3 amino acid sequence is: CASSEGTRGYEQYF. The nucleotide sequence is TGCGCCAGCAGTGAAGGGACTAGAGGCTACGAGCAGTACTTC.